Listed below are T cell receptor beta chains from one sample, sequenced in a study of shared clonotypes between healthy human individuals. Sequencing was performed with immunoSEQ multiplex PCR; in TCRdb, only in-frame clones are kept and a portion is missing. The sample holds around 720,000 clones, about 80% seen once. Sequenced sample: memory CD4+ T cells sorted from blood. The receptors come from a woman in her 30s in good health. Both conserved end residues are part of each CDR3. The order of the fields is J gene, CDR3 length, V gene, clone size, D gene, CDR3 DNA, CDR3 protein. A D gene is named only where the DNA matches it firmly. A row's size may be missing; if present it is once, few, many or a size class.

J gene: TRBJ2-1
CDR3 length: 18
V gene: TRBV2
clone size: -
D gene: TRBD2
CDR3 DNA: TGTGCCAGCAGTGAAGAGGTTTGGGGCGGGAGCTCCTACAATGAGCAGTTCTTC
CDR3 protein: CASSEEVWGGSSYNEQFF

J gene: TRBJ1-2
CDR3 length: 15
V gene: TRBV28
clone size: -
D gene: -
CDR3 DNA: TGTGCCAGCAGTTCCCGGGGGGCCGGTAACTATGGCTACACCTTC
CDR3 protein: CASSSRGAGNYGYTF

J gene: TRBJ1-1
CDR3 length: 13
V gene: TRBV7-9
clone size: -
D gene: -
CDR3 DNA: TGTGCCAGTGATTCGATGGTGAACACTGAAGCTTTCTTT
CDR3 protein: CASDSMVNTEAFF

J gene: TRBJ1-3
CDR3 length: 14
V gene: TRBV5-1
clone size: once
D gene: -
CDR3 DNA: TGCGCCAGCAGCATGGACGGCTCTGGAAACACCATATATTTT
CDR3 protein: CASSMDGSGNTIYF

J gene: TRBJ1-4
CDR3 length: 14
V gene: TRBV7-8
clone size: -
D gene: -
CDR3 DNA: TGTGCCAGCAGCCCTAGGGAAACTAATGAAAAACTGTTTTTT
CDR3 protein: CASSPRETNEKLFF

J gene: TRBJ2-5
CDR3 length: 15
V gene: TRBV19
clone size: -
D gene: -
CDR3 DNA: TGTGCCAGTAGTATAGATCTTGGACTTAAAGAGACCCAGTACTTC
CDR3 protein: CASSIDLGLKETQYF

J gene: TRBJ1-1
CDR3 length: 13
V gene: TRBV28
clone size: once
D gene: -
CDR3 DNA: TGTGCCAGCAGTTTACAGGTCCACACTGAAGCTTTCTTT
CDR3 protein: CASSLQVHTEAFF

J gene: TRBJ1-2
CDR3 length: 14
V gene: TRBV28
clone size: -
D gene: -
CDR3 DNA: TGTGCCAGCGGCCCACAGGGATCTATAGGAGGCTACACCTTC
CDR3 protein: CASGPQGSIGGYTF

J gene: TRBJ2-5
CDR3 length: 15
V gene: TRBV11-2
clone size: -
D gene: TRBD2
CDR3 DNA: TGTGCCAGCAGCTTAGTTTGGACTAGCCGAGAGACCCAGTACTTC
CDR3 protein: CASSLVWTSRETQYF

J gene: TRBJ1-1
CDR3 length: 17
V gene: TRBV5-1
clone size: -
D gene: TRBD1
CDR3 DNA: TGCGCCAGCAGCTTGGGACATATTGGACAGGCGAACACTGAAGCTTTCTTT
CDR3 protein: CASSLGHIGQANTEAFF

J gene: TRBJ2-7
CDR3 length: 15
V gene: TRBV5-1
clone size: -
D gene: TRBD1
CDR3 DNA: TGCGCCAGCAGCGGAGGGACAGGCACAACCTACGAGCAGTACTTC
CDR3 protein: CASSGGTGTTYEQYF

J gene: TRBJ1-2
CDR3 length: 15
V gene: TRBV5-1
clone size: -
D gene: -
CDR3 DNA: TGCGCCAGCAGCTTGGAATGGGAAACTAACTATGGCTACACCTTC
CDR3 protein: CASSLEWETNYGYTF

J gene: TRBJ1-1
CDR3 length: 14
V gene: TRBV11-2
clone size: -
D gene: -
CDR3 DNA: TGTGCCAGCAGCTTAGCAGTAACGAACACTGAAGCTTTCTTT
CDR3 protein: CASSLAVTNTEAFF

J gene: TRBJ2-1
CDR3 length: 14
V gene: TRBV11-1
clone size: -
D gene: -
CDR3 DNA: TGTGCCAGCAGCCGAAGGTCAGGGCGGCATGAGCAGTTCTTC
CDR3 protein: CASSRRSGRHEQFF

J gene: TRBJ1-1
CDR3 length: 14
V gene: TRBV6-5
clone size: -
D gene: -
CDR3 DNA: TGTGCCAGCAGTTACTCTCGGGGGAGGACTGAAGCTTTCTTT
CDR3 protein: CASSYSRGRTEAFF

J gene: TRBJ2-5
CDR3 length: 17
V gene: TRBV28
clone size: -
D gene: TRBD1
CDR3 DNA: TGTGCCAGCAGCCTTCACCGCCGCCGGACAGGGAGGGAGACCCAGTACTTC
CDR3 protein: CASSLHRRRTGRETQYF

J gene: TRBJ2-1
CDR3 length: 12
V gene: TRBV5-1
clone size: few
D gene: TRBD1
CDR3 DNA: TGCGCCAGCAGCTTGGAACAGGGGGAGCAGTTCTTC
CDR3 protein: CASSLEQGEQFF

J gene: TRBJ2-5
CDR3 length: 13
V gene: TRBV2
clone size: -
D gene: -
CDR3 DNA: TGTGCCAGCAGTGGGACTAACCAAGAGACCCAGTACTTC
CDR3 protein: CASSGTNQETQYF

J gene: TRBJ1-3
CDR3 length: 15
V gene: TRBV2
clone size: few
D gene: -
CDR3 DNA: TGTGCCAGCAGCGCTCAGGGTGGGTCTGGAAACACCATATATTTT
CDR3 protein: CASSAQGGSGNTIYF

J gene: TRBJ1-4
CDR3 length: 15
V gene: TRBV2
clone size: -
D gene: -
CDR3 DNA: TGTGCCAGCAGTGAAGCGCGGACTGGGAATGAAAAACTGTTTTTT
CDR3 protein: CASSEARTGNEKLFF

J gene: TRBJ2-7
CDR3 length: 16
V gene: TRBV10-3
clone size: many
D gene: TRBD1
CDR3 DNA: TGTGCCATCAGTGAGGCCGAGCGACAGGGTATCCCCGAGCAGTACTTC
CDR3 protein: CAISEAERQGIPEQYF

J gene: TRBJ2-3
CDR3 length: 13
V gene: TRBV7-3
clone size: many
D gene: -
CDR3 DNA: TGTGCCAGCAGCTCTACTAGCACAGATACGCAGTATTTT
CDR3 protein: CASSSTSTDTQYF

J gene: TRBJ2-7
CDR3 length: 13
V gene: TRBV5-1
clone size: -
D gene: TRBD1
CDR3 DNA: TGCGCCAGCAACAGACAGGGCGCCTACGAGCAGTACTTC
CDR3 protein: CASNRQGAYEQYF

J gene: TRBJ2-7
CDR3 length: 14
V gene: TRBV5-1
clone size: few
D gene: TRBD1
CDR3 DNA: TGCGCCAGCAGCTCCGGGACAGGGGGCCTCGAGCAGTACTTC
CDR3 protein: CASSSGTGGLEQYF

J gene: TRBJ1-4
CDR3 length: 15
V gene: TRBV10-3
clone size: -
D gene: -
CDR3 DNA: TGTGCCATCAGTGAGTCGACAGGCTGGAATGAAAAACTGTTTTTT
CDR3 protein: CAISESTGWNEKLFF

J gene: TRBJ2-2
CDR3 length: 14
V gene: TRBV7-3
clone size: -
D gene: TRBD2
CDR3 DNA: TGTGCCAATCTAGCGGGAGTCCGCATCGGGGAGCTGTTTTTT
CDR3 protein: CANLAGVRIGELFF

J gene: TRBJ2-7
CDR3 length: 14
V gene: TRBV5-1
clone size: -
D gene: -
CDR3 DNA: TGCGCCAGCAGATCGGGCGGGGGCGACTACGAGCAGTACTTC
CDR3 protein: CASRSGGGDYEQYF

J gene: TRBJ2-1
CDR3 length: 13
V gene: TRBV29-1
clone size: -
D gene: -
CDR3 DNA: TGCAGCGTTGAGAGGGACCCACCCAATGAGCAGTTCTTC
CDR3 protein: CSVERDPPNEQFF

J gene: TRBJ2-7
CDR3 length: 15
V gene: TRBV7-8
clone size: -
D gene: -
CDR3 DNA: TGTGCCAGCAGCTTTGAAGGGACTCGCTCCTACGAGCAGTACTTC
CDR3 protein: CASSFEGTRSYEQYF

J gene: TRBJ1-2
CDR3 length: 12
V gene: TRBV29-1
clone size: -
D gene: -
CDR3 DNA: TGCAGCGTTGCGCCCGAGGGCTATGGCTACACCTTC
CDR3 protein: CSVAPEGYGYTF

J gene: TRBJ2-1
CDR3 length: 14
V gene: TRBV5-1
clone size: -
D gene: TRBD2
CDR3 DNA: TGCGCCAGCAGCTTTATTAGCGGGAGTCATGAGCAGTTCTTC
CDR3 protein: CASSFISGSHEQFF

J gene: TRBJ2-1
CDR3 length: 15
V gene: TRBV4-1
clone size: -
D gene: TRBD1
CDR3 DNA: TGCGCCAGCAGCCAATGGACAGGGATCCCCAATGAGCAGTTCTTC
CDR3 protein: CASSQWTGIPNEQFF

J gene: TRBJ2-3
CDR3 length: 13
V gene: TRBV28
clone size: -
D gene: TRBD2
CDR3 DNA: TGTGCCAGCGCTAGCGGGAGCACAGATACGCAGTATTTT
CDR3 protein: CASASGSTDTQYF

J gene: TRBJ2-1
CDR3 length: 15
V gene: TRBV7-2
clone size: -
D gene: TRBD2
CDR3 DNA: TGTGCCAGCAGCTCAGTGACTAGCGGTTACAATGAGCAGTTCTTC
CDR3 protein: CASSSVTSGYNEQFF

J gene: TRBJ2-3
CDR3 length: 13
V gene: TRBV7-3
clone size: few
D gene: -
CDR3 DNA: TGTGCCAGCAGCTTAACTGGCACAGATACGCAGTATTTT
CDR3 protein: CASSLTGTDTQYF

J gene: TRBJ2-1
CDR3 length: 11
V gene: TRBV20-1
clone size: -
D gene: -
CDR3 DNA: TGCAGTGGAAAGGGTGAGAATGAGCAGTTCTTC
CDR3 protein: CSGKGENEQFF

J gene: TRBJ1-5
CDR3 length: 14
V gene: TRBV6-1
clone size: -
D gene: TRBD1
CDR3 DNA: TGTGCCAGCAGTCTAGGGGACAGGGCACAGCCCCAGCATTTT
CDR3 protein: CASSLGDRAQPQHF

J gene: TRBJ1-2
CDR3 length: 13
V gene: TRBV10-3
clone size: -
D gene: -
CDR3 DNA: TGTGCCATCAGTGGGGGCAGGGAGGGCGGCTACACCTTC
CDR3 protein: CAISGGREGGYTF

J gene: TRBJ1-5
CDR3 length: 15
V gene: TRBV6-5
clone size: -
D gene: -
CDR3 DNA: TGTGCCAGCAGTCGCGGGCTAGAGGGCAATCAGCCCCAGCATTTT
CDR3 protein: CASSRGLEGNQPQHF

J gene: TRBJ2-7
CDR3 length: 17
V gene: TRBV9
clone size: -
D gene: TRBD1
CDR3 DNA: TGTGCCAGCCCGCCCGTGAGGCGGGACAGGGGGCGTGAGGAGCAGTACTTC
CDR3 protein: CASPPVRRDRGREEQYF

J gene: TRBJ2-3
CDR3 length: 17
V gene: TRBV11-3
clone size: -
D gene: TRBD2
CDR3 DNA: TGTGCCAGCAGCTTAGGGGTGACTAGCGGGTTGCGTGATACGCAGTATTTT
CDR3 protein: CASSLGVTSGLRDTQYF

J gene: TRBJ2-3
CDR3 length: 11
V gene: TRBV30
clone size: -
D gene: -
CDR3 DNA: TGTGCCTGGAAGCGGCTTTCTACGCAGTATTTT
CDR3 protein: CAWKRLSTQYF

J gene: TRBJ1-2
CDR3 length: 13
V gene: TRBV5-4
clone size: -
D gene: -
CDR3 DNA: TGTGCCAGCAGCTTCGAATTGACGGGCCGGTACACCTTC
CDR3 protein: CASSFELTGRYTF

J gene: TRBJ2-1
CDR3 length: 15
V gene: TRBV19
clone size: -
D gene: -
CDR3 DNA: TGTGCCAGTAGTTTCGCGCGACAGAGATACAATGAGCAGTTCTTC
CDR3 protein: CASSFARQRYNEQFF

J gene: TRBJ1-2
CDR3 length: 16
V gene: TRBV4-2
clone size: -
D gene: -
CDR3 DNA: TGTGCCAGCAGCCAAGAAAGGCCAGGGGCTATCGATGGCTACACCTTC
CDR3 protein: CASSQERPGAIDGYTF

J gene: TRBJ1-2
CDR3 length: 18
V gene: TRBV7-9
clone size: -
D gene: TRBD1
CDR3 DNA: TGTGCCAGCAGTTCTACCCCGGGACAGGGGGAATTCGACTATGGCTACACCTTC
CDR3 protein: CASSSTPGQGEFDYGYTF

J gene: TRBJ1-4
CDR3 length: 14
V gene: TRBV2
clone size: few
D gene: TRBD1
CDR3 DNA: TGTGCCAGCAACACCCGGGACAGGGGGGAGAAACTGTTTTTT
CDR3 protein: CASNTRDRGEKLFF

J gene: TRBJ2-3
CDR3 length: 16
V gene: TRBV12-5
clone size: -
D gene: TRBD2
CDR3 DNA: TGTGCTAGTGGTTTTTTCCCGGGACTAGCGTCAGATACGCAGTATTTT
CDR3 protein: CASGFFPGLASDTQYF

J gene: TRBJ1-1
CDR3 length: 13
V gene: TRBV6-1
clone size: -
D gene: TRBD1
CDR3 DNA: TGTGCCAGCAGTGATCGGGACAGGGGGTATGCTTTCTTT
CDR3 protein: CASSDRDRGYAFF

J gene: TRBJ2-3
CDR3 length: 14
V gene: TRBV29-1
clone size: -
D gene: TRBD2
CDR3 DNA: TGCAGCGTGCGACTAGCGGGAGGGCCGGATACGCAGTATTTT
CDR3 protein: CSVRLAGGPDTQYF

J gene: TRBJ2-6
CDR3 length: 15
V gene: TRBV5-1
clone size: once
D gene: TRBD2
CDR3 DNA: TGCGCCAGCAGCTTGGCCACTAGCGGTGCTGGCGTCCTGACTTTC
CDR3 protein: CASSLATSGAGVLTF

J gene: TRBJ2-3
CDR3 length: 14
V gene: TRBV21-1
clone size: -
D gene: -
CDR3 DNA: TGTGCCAGCAGCATCCCAGGGACGACAGATACGCAGTATTTT
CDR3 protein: CASSIPGTTDTQYF

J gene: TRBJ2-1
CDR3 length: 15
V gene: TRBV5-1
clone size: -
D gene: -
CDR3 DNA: TGCGCCAGCAGCTTGGCCTCGAGTTCCTACAATGAGCAGTTCTTC
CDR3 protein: CASSLASSSYNEQFF

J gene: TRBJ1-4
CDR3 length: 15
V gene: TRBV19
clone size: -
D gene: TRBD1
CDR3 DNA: TGTGCCAGTAGTACGATGACAGGGGGAAATGAAAAACTGTTTTTT
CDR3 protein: CASSTMTGGNEKLFF

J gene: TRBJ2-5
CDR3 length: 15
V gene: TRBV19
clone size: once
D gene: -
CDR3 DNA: TGTGCCAGTAGTATAGGCCGACAGGCTAAGGAGACCCAGTACTTC
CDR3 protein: CASSIGRQAKETQYF

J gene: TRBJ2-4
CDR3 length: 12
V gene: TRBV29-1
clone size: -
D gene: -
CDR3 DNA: TGCAGCGTTGCTACGGGCCCAAACATTCAGTACTTC
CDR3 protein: CSVATGPNIQYF

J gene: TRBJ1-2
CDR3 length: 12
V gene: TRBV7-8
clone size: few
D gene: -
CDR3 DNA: TGTGCCAGCAGCACGCAAGCGAGCGGCTACACCTTC
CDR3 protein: CASSTQASGYTF

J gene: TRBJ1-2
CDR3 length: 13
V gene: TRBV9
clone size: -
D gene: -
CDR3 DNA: TGTGCCAGCAGCGTACTATGGAACTATGGCTACACCTTC
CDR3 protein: CASSVLWNYGYTF

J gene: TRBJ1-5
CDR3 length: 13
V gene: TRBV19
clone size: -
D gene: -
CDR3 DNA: TGTGCCAGTAGTACCTCTAGCAATCAGCCCCAGCATTTT
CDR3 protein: CASSTSSNQPQHF

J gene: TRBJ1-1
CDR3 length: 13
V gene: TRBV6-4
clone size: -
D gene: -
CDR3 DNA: TGTGCCAGCAGATTAAACACGAACACTGAAGCTTTCTTT
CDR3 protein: CASRLNTNTEAFF